This T cell receptor (beta chain) was found in a study of blood T cell repertoires in COVID-19. Under the authors' procedure: Reference gene primer amplification gave nucleated cell count estimates. Only in-frame clones appear in the TCRdb table, and some are missing; sequencing was by immunoSEQ multiplex PCR. The DNA gave D and trimming, while V, J and clone size come from that table. The sample lists some 350,000 clones, around 82% occurring once. This CDR3 contains 17 residues. Germline V lookup: CDR1 MNHEY, CDR2 SVGEGT. The V and J ends lost 2 bases and 0 bases, in that order; junction bases with no gene match: 5.

The sequenced material came from peripheral blood. The receptor was isolated from a young man with active or convalescent COVID-19. The rearrangement links TRBV6-2 or TRBV6-3 to TRBJ2-4; 9 bases agree with TRBD2. The CDR3 DNA reads as TGTGCCAGCAGTTACCCCACTAGCGGGCTAGCCAAAAACATTCAGTACTTC. Residues: CASSYPTSGLAKNIQYF.